The 15 T cell receptor beta chains listed next were all sequenced from one sample in a study of cytomegalovirus exposure and HLA in healthy donors. PCR was performed using 60 Vbeta and 13 Jbeta primers. Using immunoSEQ multiplex PCR, the repertoire was profiled, and TCRdb retains in-frame clones only, with some absent. The sample consists of 160,000 or so clones, roughly 78% of them appearing once. The sequencing input was PBMCs. All receptors derive from a man aged 40-49 years in good health and CMV-seronegative.

This chain uses TRBV7-2 with TRBJ2-1; 7 nucleotides agree with TRBD2. V lost 2 bases and J lost 8; bases outside the gene matches: 9. Germline V CDR1 and CDR2: SGHTA, FQGNSA. The CDR3 loop spans 15 amino acids. Here the CDR3 DNA reads TGTGCCAGCAGCTTAACGGGAGGCCAGGGCGATGAGCAGTTCTTC. The encoded protein is CASSLTGGQGDEQFF.

For this clone: The CDR3 ends on some other residue instead of the conserved phenylalanine or tryptophan, so this is likely a read error. The limits of the CDR3 on the DNA are not certain, so only TCRdb's listed CDR3 is given. The chain couples TRBV7-5 to TRBJ1-1; whether TRBD1, the table's D call, matches the DNA was not checked. TRBV7-5 is marked as a pseudogene. With termini counted, the CDR3 has 9 amino acids. The chain's CDR3 is CARSPGTPV.

The chain recombines TRBV6-1 with TRBJ2-2; D not certain. The germline V and J ends were trimmed by 6 bases and 3 bases, with 11 bases remaining between them. Germline V CDR1 and CDR2: MNHNS, SASEGT. The CDR3 contains 14 residues. The CDR3 DNA is TGTGCCAGCAGCACAGACGGCTACACCGGGGAGCTGTTTTTT. This encodes CASSTDGYTGELFF.

This chain uses TRBV29-1 with TRBJ2-3, with D unclear. Germline-derived CDR1 and CDR2 are SQVTM and ANQGSEA. The CDR3 extends over 14 amino acids. The V end was cut by 6 bases, the J end by 0 bases, with 13 bases between. CDR3: CSVSDPSSTDTQYF. DNA for the CDR3: TGCAGCGTGTCAGATCCCTCTAGCACAGATACGCAGTATTTT.

The chain combines TRBV4-1 with TRBJ2-7, with 8 nucleotides matching TRBD2. Germline loops: CDR1 MGHRA, CDR2 YSYEKL. The CDR3 loop spans 15 amino acids. V lost 4 bases and J lost 3; bases outside the gene matches: 8. CDR3 DNA sequence: TGCGCCAGCAGCCTCACGGGAGCGGGAGTCTACGAGCAGTACTTC. Its protein product is CASSLTGAGVYEQYF.

As for this clone: Germline and junction disagree at one end, which may indicate a read error. The rearrangement uses TRBV7-9 and TRBJ2-7, with TRBD1 matching 7 bases. The CDR3 is 14 amino acids. In germline, CDR1 is SEHNR, CDR2 FQNEAQ (reference sequence). The CDR3 coding sequence is TGTTCCAGCAGCCCGAGACAGGGTACCTACGAGCAGTACTTC. It encodes CSSSPRQGTYEQYF.

The sample holds a few counts of this clone. Written as DNA, the CDR3 is TGTGGGTGTGCAGGGGACTACAATGAGCAGTTCTTC. Translating it yields CGCAGDYNEQFF. The chain carries TRBV7-7 and TRBJ2-1; D is possibly TRBD1 (6 bases). Per the germline V gene, CDR1 is SSHAT and CDR2 is FNYEAQ (reference sequence). This CDR3 spans 12 amino acids. Full variable domain (outside the CDR3, taken from reference TRBV7-7 and TRBJ2-1): GAGVSQSPRYKVTKRGQDVTLRCDPISSHATLYWYQQALGQGPEFLTYFNYEAQPDKSGLPSDRFSAERPEGSISTLTIQRTEQRDSAMYRCGCAGDYNEQFFGPGTRLTVL.

For the CDR3, the DNA is TGTGCCAGCAGCTCTCTTCTCCATCAGCCCCAGCATTTT. Residues: CASSSLLHQPQHF. This sequence joins TRBV7-6 and TRBJ1-5; D is ambiguous. Germline CDR1 SGHVS, CDR2 FNYEAQ. The CDR3 length is 13 residues. V lost 4 bases and J lost 5, with 9 bases in between. The full variable domain, with the rest looked up from reference TRBV7-6 and TRBJ1-5, is GAGVSQSPRYKVTKRGQDVALRCDPISGHVSLYWYRQALGQGPEFLTYFNYEAQQDKSGLPNDRFSAERPEGSISTLTIQRTEQRDSAMYRCASSSLLHQPQHFGDGTRLSIL.

The gene calls are TRBV2 and TRBJ2-1, with TRBD2 identical over 7 bases. The CDR3 sequence is 16 residues long. V dropped 1 base and J dropped 5; count of bases not matched to a gene: 8. Germline-derived CDR1 and CDR2 are SNHLY and FYNNEI. The CDR3 bases are TGTGCCAGCAGTGAAGTTAGGCTAGCGGTCCACAATGAGCAGTTCTTC. Amino acid sequence: CASSEVRLAVHNEQFF.

The chain links TRBV27 to TRBJ2-2, with TRBD2 matching 16 bases. This CDR3 is 19 amino acids long. The V gene's germline CDR1 is MNHEY and CDR2 SMNVEV (reference sequence). J lost 6 bases, V lost 2 bases, and 9 bases had no gene match. CDR3 sequence reads: CASSLKGLAGGRLSGELFF. The CDR3 region has the DNA TGTGCCAGCAGTTTAAAGGGACTAGCGGGAGGGCGGTTATCCGGGGAGCTGTTTTTT.

The chain joins TRBV7-9 to TRBJ2-7; 9 bases fit TRBD2. Per the germline V gene, CDR1 is SEHNR and CDR2 is FQNEAQ (reference sequence). CDR3 length equals 16 residues. Unmatched junction bases numbered 7, after V lost 0 bases and J lost 4 bases. The CDR3 DNA reads as TGTGCCAGCAGCTTAGCGTCGAGCGGGAGGTTGTACGAGCAGTACTTC. It translates to CASSLASSGRLYEQYF.

This chain joins TRBV6-5 and TRBJ2-7; 10 positions match TRBD2. Trimming removed 4 bases from V and 7 bases from J; junction bases left unmatched: 10. The germline V gene encodes CDR1 MNHEY and CDR2 SVGAGI. This CDR3 is built from 15 residues. The CDR3 sequence is CASSCGNSGRGEQYF. CDR3 sequence (DNA): TGTGCCAGCAGTTGCGGAAACAGCGGGAGGGGAGAGCAGTACTTC.

This clone was counted only a few times. The chain combines TRBV2 with TRBJ1-3; no reliable D call. Germline lookup yields CDR1 SNHLY and CDR2 FYNNEI. Deletions cut 4 bases from V and 11 bases from J, with 9 bases between. The CDR3 runs to 11 residues. CDR3: CASSAELAIYF. CDR3 DNA: TGTGCCAGCAGTGCCGAATTAGCCATATATTTT.

The chain combines TRBV28 with TRBJ2-7; 12 positions agree with TRBD2. The CDR3 sequence is 18 residues long. Germline V gene data show CDR1 as MDHEN and CDR2 as SYDVKM. J was trimmed by 2 bases and V by 7 bases; bases with no gene match: 15. The CDR3 sequence is CASNLPTSGRFIPYEQYF. In nucleotides, the CDR3 is TGTGCCAGCAATCTTCCCACTAGCGGGAGGTTCATCCCCTACGAGCAGTACTTC.

In its sample, this clone was seen a few times. The rearrangement uses TRBV2 and TRBJ2-1, with 11 bases lining up with TRBD2. The CDR3 has 19 residues. After removal of 2 bases from V and 4 bases from J, the junction contained 13 bases not matched to a gene. From germline, CDR1 is SNHLY and CDR2 FYNNEI. CDR3 residues: CASSEPSGRLLGGYNEQFF. CDR3 coding DNA: TGTGCCAGCAGTGAACCTAGCGGGAGGCTCCTAGGTGGATACAATGAGCAGTTCTTC.